The clone carrying this T cell receptor (beta chain) showed up many times. Described time point: patch test 2, 6 weeks after DPC sensitization. Noted treatment: therapeutic diphenylcyclopropenone sensitization with weekly scalp DPC. This sample was included in a study of human T cells and chemical hapten exposure. Each cDNA molecule in the library carried unique molecular identifiers. Each CDR3 protein is one row after TCRdb ran MiXCR on the RACE reads. The sample has 35,000 to 45,000 distinct CDR3 sequences, more than 8.5% seen once; the top ten hold 14% to 15%. CDR3 length: 17 amino acids. V was shortened by 4 bases and J by 6 bases, with 23 bases between the two germline ends. Germline V gives CDR1 MNHEY, CDR2 SVGEGT.

This chain connects TRBV6-2 or TRBV6-3 to TRBJ2-3; D may be TRBD1 or TRBD2 (5 bases each). The clonotype comes from a woman in her thirties or forties with alopecia areata. Some clones in this sample may be carry-over from other donors' samples. Here the sequenced sample was whole blood, taken in connection with sensitization to the hapten diphenylcyclopropenone (DPC). The CDR3 loop reads CASSLFGPGPLTDTQYF. The CDR3 region has the DNA TGTGCCAGCAGTTTATTCGGTCCGGGGCCCCTTACGGATACGCAGTATTTT.